A single sample is the source of the 28 T cell receptor beta chains below, sequenced in a study of graft-versus-host responses after intestinal transplantation. Measured with immunoSEQ multiplex PCR; TCRdb has only the in-frame clones, and not every one. The data hold 88,000 or so clones, with roughly 88% observed a single time. These receptors' antigens are unknown. The source material was unstimulated CD4+ T cells sorted from spleen or lymph node cells, sampled before intestinal transplant. Receptors were obtained from a human donor who received an intestinal transplant.

This CDR3 is CASSSTVHDQPQHF. Written as DNA, the CDR3 is TGTGCCAGCAGCTCGACAGTCCACGATCAGCCCCAGCATTTT. The genes are TRBV7-8 and TRBJ1-5, with D possibly being TRBD1 (5 bases). V was cut by 4 bases and J by 5 bases, with 12 bases left in between. The CDR3 spans 14 residues. CDR1 is SGHVS, CDR2 FQNEAQ, per germline.

V gene TRBV5-1 combines with J gene TRBJ2-5; D unclear. The CDR3 runs to 16 residues. Trimming stripped 0 bases from V and 4 bases from J, with 16 bases between. Germline values: CDR1 SGHRS, CDR2 YFSETQ. Here the CDR3 reads CASSLGPQTGVETQYF. CDR3 bases: TGCGCCAGCAGCTTGGGACCCCAAACGGGTGTAGAGACCCAGTACTTC.

V and J are TRBV28 and TRBJ1-5, with D tentatively TRBD1 (6 bases). The CDR3 has 15 amino acids. In germline, CDR1 is MDHEN, CDR2 SYDVKM. With 9 bases removed from V and 5 bases from J, the gap between germline ends came to 20 bases. DNA of the CDR3: TGTGCCAGTACATCTACACAGGGTACGGATCAGCCCCAGCATTTT. Its translation is CASTSTQGTDQPQHF.

V gene TRBV4-2 combines with J gene TRBJ1-2; D remains unclear. This CDR3 has 13 amino acids. Germline loops: CDR1 LGHNA, CDR2 YNFKEQ. The ends were cut back, 4 bases at V and 6 bases at J, with 12 bases in the middle. The CDR3 here is CASSPLDSNGYTF. The CDR3 region has the DNA TGTGCCAGCAGCCCCTTAGACTCGAATGGCTACACCTTC.

The CDR3 DNA sequence: TGTGCCAGCAGTTTAGGGCATTCTGGGGCCAACGTCCTGACTTTC. It encodes CASSLGHSGANVLTF. The chain uses TRBV27 and TRBJ2-6, with no clear D. V lost 2 bases and J lost 1, with 6 bases in between. Germline V CDR1 and CDR2: MNHEY, SMNVEV (reference sequence). The CDR3 covers 15 residues.

V is TRBV11-2 and J is TRBJ1-6, with TRBD1 matching over 8 bases. V lost 5 bases, J lost 10 bases, and 4 bases stayed unmatched. This CDR3 region has 13 residues. Germline V gene lookup returns CDR1 SGHAT and CDR2 FQNNGV. The CDR3 spells CASSPDRGSPLHF. The CDR3, as DNA: TGTGCCAGCAGCCCAGACAGGGGATCACCCCTCCACTTT. Combining the CDR3 with reference TRBV11-2 and TRBJ1-6 gives the whole variable domain EAGVAQSPRYKIIEKRQSVAFWCNPISGHATLYWYQQILGQGPKLLIQFQNNGVVDDSQLPKDRFSAERLKGVDSTLKIQPAKLEDSAVYLCASSPDRGSPLHFGNGTRLTVT.

The rearrangement uses TRBV6-1 and TRBJ2-7; D is unclear. Trimming removed 11 bases from V and 2 bases from J, with 19 bases in between. The CDR3 has 14 amino acids. Germline V gives CDR1 MNHNS, CDR2 SASEGT. This CDR3 reads CASGPDPPTYEQYF. DNA for the CDR3: TGTGCCTCTGGCCCCGATCCCCCCACCTACGAGCAGTACTTC.

The rearrangement uses TRBV13 and TRBJ1-1; 7 bases line up with TRBD1. V lost 5 bases and J lost 0; bases outside the gene matches: 9. CDR3 length: 16 amino acids. Germline V gene sequence: CDR1 PRHDT, CDR2 FYEKMQ (reference sequence). The CDR3 DNA is TGTGCCAGCAGCCCCAATCCAGGGGGGCTGAACACTGAAGCTTTCTTT. It translates to CASSPNPGGLNTEAFF.

The chain recombines TRBV11-2 with TRBJ2-7; D perhaps matches TRBD2 (6 bases). This CDR3 spans 12 amino acids. V was trimmed by 4 bases and J by 6 bases, leaving 10 bases between them. The germline V gene has CDR1 SGHAT and CDR2 FQNNGV. CDR3 DNA: TGTGCCAGCAGCTCGGGGGTGGGCGAGCAGTACTTC. Protein sequence: CASSSGVGEQYF.

The chain joins TRBV2 to TRBJ1-5; weak D call: TRBD1 (5 bases). Germline V lookup: CDR1 SNHLY, CDR2 FYNNEI. V was trimmed by 0 bases and J by 5 bases, leaving 17 bases between them. This CDR3 spans 17 amino acids. CDR3 coding DNA: TGTGCCAGCAGTGAAGCGCTTCTTGGGGCATTCTATCAGCCCCAGCATTTT. As protein: CASSEALLGAFYQPQHF.

The chain has TRBV6-1 and TRBJ1-2; D might be TRBD1 (6 bases). CDR1 is MNHNS and CDR2 is SASEGT in the germline V gene. The CDR3 consists of 15 residues. The V end was cut by 2 bases, the J end by 4 bases, with 14 bases between. The CDR3 here is CASSERGGTLYGYTF. The CDR3 nucleotides are TGTGCCAGCAGTGAAAGGGGGGGCACCCTCTATGGCTACACCTTC.

This chain uses TRBV6-6 with TRBJ2-7, with 8 bases that match TRBD2. Germline-derived CDR1 and CDR2 are MNHNY and SVGAGI (reference sequence). The CDR3 runs 16 residues. The ends lost 0 bases at V and 1 base at J; junction bases unmatched: 5. The CDR3 DNA is TGTGCCAGCAGTTACTCGGGGCGGGGGGCTTCCTACGAGCAGTACTTC. It is translated as CASSYSGRGASYEQYF.

The chain is built from TRBV12-5 and TRBJ2-1, with 14 bases lining up with TRBD2. CDR1 and CDR2 (germline): LGHNT, FRNRAP. V dropped 7 bases and J dropped 4; count of bases not matched to a gene: 6. CDR3 length: 16 amino acids. The CDR3 is CASARTSGGPYNEQFF. In DNA, the CDR3 is TGTGCTAGTGCTCGGACTAGCGGGGGGCCTTACAATGAGCAGTTCTTC. The entire variable domain, with the rest obtained from reference TRBV12-5 and TRBJ2-1, is as follows: DARVTQTPRHKVTEMGQEVTMRCQPILGHNTVFWYRQTMMQGLELLAYFRNRAPLDDSGMPKDRFSAEMPDATLATLKIQPSEPRDSAVYFCASARTSGGPYNEQFFGPGTRLTVL.

The chain recombines TRBV6-1 with TRBJ2-3; the D gene is possibly TRBD2 (7 bases). CDR3 length equals 18 residues. CDR1 is MNHNS and CDR2 is SASEGT in the germline V gene. The germline V and J ends were trimmed by 0 bases and 2 bases, with 18 bases remaining between them. Here the CDR3 reads CASSEAPGGLGHTDTQYF. DNA of the CDR3: TGTGCCAGCAGTGAAGCCCCCGGGGGGTTGGGACACACAGATACGCAGTATTTT.

This clone was counted between two and nine times. The CDR3: CASSSGGMTNSPLHF. The CDR3 DNA sequence: TGTGCCAGCAGCTCGGGGGGGATGACTAATTCACCCCTCCACTTT. The chain has TRBV5-4 and TRBJ1-6; D may be TRBD1 (5 bases). The CDR3 length is 15 residues. Trimming cost V 3 bases and J 6 bases, with 13 bases left between them. Germline assignment: CDR1 SGHNT and CDR2 YYREEE (reference sequence).

The chain carries TRBV19 and TRBJ2-2; TRBD1 matches 8 bases. V shed 5 bases and J 2 bases; nucleotides not matched to a gene: 7. Germline lookup yields CDR1 LNHDA and CDR2 SQIVND (reference sequence). This CDR3 has 16 residues. The CDR3 bases are TGTGCCAGTAGTGCCCTAGACAGGGGTAACACCGGGGAGCTGTTTTTT. Translating it yields CASSALDRGNTGELFF.

The DNA of the CDR3 is TGTGCCAGCTCACCGGGCCCAACCACCGAAAAACTGTTTTTT. It yields the protein CASSPGPTTEKLFF. This chain links TRBV18 with TRBJ1-4; D is unclear. This CDR3 contains 14 residues. Trimming took 3 bases from V and 8 from J, leaving 13 bases between them. The germline V gene has CDR1 KGHSH and CDR2 LQKENI.

The chain combines TRBV7-2 with TRBJ2-7, with TRBD2 identical over 7 bases. This CDR3 is built from 14 residues. The V gene's germline CDR1 is SGHTA and CDR2 FQGNSA. Unmatched junction bases numbered 3, after V lost 4 bases and J lost 0 bases. CDR3 nucleotide sequence: TGTGCCAGCAGCTACTCTAGCGGCTCCTACGAGCAGTACTTC. Amino acids: CASSYSSGSYEQYF. Variable domain in full (rest from reference TRBV7-2 and TRBJ2-7): GAGVSQSPSNKVTEKGKDVELRCDPISGHTALYWYRQSLGQGLEFLIYFQGNSAPDKSGLPSDRFSAERTGGSVSTLTIQRTQQEDSAVYLCASSYSSGSYEQYFGPGTRLTVT.

In its sample, this clone was seen once. The V and J genes are TRBV18 and TRBJ1-5; the match to TRBD1 covers 8 bases. The V gene's germline CDR1 is KGHSH and CDR2 LQKENI. CDR3 size: 17 residues. V lost 4 bases, J lost 0 bases, and 8 bases stayed unmatched. CDR3 region: CASSRQGLGYSNQPQHF. CDR3 DNA sequence: TGTGCCAGCTCACGACAGGGGCTTGGGTATAGCAATCAGCCCCAGCATTTT.

The V and J genes are TRBV5-6 and TRBJ2-3; D remains ambiguous. CDR1 is SGHDT, CDR2 YYEEEE, per germline. The germline V and J ends were trimmed by 1 base and 0 bases, with 6 bases remaining between them. This CDR3 region has 14 residues. CDR3: CASSLSVSTDTQYF. DNA of the CDR3: TGTGCCAGCAGCTTGTCGGTCAGCACAGATACGCAGTATTTT.

A few counts support this clone. The rearrangement joins TRBV6-5 to TRBJ1-4; 10 bases match TRBD1. This CDR3 has 14 amino acids. Germline V gives CDR1 MNHEY, CDR2 SVGAGI. Trimming cost V 2 bases and J 7 bases; bases outside gene matches: 1. CDR3 residues: CASSYRDRGEKLFF. CDR3 DNA sequence: TGTGCCAGCAGTTACCGGGACAGGGGTGAAAAACTGTTTTTT.

This chain joins TRBV5-5 and TRBJ2-7, with D tentatively TRBD2 (5 bases). This CDR3 has 16 residues. V gave up 0 bases and J gave up 2 bases, with 15 bases separating them. Germline V gives CDR1 SGHKS, CDR2 YYEKEE (reference sequence). The CDR3, as DNA: TGTGCCAGCAGCTTGGTACCAAGGACGGGAACCTACGAGCAGTACTTC. This codes for CASSLVPRTGTYEQYF.

The chain recombines TRBV19 with TRBJ1-5; tentative D call: TRBD1 (6 bases). CDR1 is LNHDA and CDR2 is SQIVND in the germline V gene (reference sequence). This CDR3 spans 19 amino acids. Trimming stripped 1 base from V and 0 bases from J, with 19 bases between. CDR3 DNA: TGTGCCAGTAGTATAGGGGAAGGTCGAGGGGGTTATAGCAATCAGCCCCAGCATTTT. Translated, it gives CASSIGEGRGGYSNQPQHF. Full variable domain (outside the CDR3, taken from reference TRBV19 and TRBJ1-5): DGGITQSPKYLFRKEGQNVTLSCEQNLNHDAMYWYRQDPGQGLRLIYYSQIVNDFQKGDIAEGYSVSREKKESFPLTVTSAQKNPTAFYLCASSIGEGRGGYSNQPQHFGDGTRLSIL.

The rearrangement links TRBV9 to TRBJ1-2, with 8 bases identical to TRBD1. The CDR3 extends over 14 amino acids. Germline trimming cut 4 bases from V and 8 bases from J; bases unmatched to any gene: 10. CDR1 SGDLS and CDR2 YYNGEE come from the germline V gene. This CDR3 is CASSLTGAQSGYTF. DNA of the CDR3: TGTGCCAGCAGCTTGACAGGGGCCCAGTCGGGCTACACCTTC.

Only one count was recorded for this clone. This sequence joins TRBV4-1 and TRBJ1-6; D possibly corresponds to TRBD1 (5 bases). Trimming shortened V by 2 bases and J by 6 bases, and 11 bases separated the two germline ends. This CDR3 has 15 amino acids. From germline, CDR1 is MGHRA and CDR2 YSYEKL. The CDR3 protein is CASSQIGRGNSPLHF. CDR3 nucleotide sequence: TGCGCCAGCAGCCAAATCGGGAGGGGTAATTCACCCCTCCACTTT.

This sequence joins TRBV7-3 and TRBJ1-1, with a weak D call TRBD1 (5 bases). Germline V CDR1 and CDR2: SGHTA, FQGTGA. Trimming removed 3 bases at V and 4 bases at J, with 9 bases between. The length of the CDR3 is 13 residues. The CDR3 nucleotides read TGTGCCAGCAGCTTGGCAGGGCCCACTGAAGCTTTCTTT. Amino acid sequence: CASSLAGPTEAFF.

The chain uses TRBV11-2 and TRBJ1-2; a possible D gene is TRBD1 (5 bases). The V gene's germline CDR1 is SGHAT and CDR2 FQNNGV. Trimming left V 5 bases short and J 1 base short, with 23 bases between. The CDR3 is made up of 18 amino acids. CDR3 coding DNA: TGTGCCAGCAGCCAACAGGCCGTGGGGTTGATACTTAACTATGGCTACACCTTC. The encoded protein is CASSQQAVGLILNYGYTF.

The chain recombines TRBV6-1 with TRBJ2-2; a possible D gene is TRBD2 (6 bases). V was cut by 5 bases and J by 8 bases, with 12 bases left in between. This CDR3 region has 13 residues. CDR1 MNHNS and CDR2 SASEGT come from the germline V gene. CDR3 region: CASSRDWAGELFF. The CDR3 bases are TGTGCCAGCAGTAGGGACTGGGCGGGGGAGCTGTTTTTT.